This passage covers 10 T cell receptor beta chains from one sample sequenced in a study of identical twins. TCRdb used MiXCR to reprocess the 5' RACE reads, holding one entry per CDR3 protein. The sample lists 1.5 million to 2 million distinct CDR3 sequences, less than 35% seen once, with around 0.3% in the top ten. Sequencing used cord blood. Every receptor here comes from a newborn girl in good health.

V is TRBV6-1 and J is TRBJ2-7; no reliable D call. Germline V gene sequence: CDR1 MNHNS, CDR2 SASEGT. The CDR3 totals 13 residues. V was shortened by 9 bases and J by 7 bases, with 19 bases between the two germline ends. The CDR3: CASFTATYNEQYF. The CDR3 DNA is TGTGCCAGTTTCACGGCCACCTACAATGAGCAGTACTTC.

In its sample, this clonotype was seen a few times. The rearrangement joins TRBV28 to TRBJ2-3; TRBD2 agrees at 9 bases. The CDR3 is 23 residues long. Per germline, CDR1 MDHEN and CDR2 SYDVKM. The J segment lost 2 bases and the V segment lost 4 bases, leaving 28 bases of the junction unmatched. In DNA, the CDR3 is TGTGCCAGCAGTTCCTTCGGGGTCCTAGCGGGAACGCTTCTTCTTCCTTTCACAGATACGCAGTATTTT. Protein product: CASSSFGVLAGTLLLPFTDTQYF. Complete variable domain (other parts from reference TRBV28 and TRBJ2-3): DVKVTQSSRYLVKRTGEKVFLECVQDMDHENMFWYRQDPGLGLRLIYFSYDVKMKEKGDIPEGYSVSREKKERFSLILESASTNQTSMYLCASSSFGVLAGTLLLPFTDTQYFGPGTRLTVL.

The genes are TRBV9 and TRBJ2-5; D ambiguous. With 2 bases removed from V and 5 bases from J, the gap between germline ends came to 7 bases. In germline, CDR1 is SGDLS, CDR2 YYNGEE. The CDR3 runs 12 residues. The DNA of the CDR3 is TGTGCCAGCAGCGTCAGTGGGGAGACCCAGTACTTC. Translation gives CASSVSGETQYF.

The J gene is TRBJ2-7, the V gene TRBV24-1; 7 positions agree with TRBD1. The CDR3 runs to 18 residues. V lost 4 bases, J lost 7 bases, and 21 bases stayed unmatched. In germline, CDR1 is KGHDR, CDR2 SFDVKD. Written as DNA, the CDR3 is TGTGCCACCAGTGACCGTCTACCAGGGGACAGTTCGTGGAATGAGCAGTACTTC. It translates to CATSDRLPGDSSWNEQYF.

This clonotype was picked up one time. This rearrangement joins TRBV5-6 to TRBJ2-5, with 9 bases matching TRBD2. Germline CDR1 is SGHDT and CDR2 is YYEEEE. J gave up 11 bases and V 5 bases, and 28 bases lay outside the gene matches. This CDR3 region has 19 residues. The CDR3 DNA follows: TGTGCCAGCAGTCAATCTACATGGCGGGGGGGGAACTCCTACAATGAGCAGTACTTC. It specifies CASSQSTWRGGNSYNEQYF.

This clonotype has only a few counts. The V and J genes are TRBV15 and TRBJ2-3; D not certain. Per germline, CDR1 LNHNV and CDR2 YYDKDF (reference sequence). Deletions cut 4 bases from V and 7 bases from J, with 6 bases between. This CDR3 has 11 amino acids. The CDR3 region is CATSTMNTQYF. The CDR3 region has the DNA TGTGCCACCAGCACTATGAATACGCAGTATTTT.

There are many counts of this clonotype. The gene calls are TRBV10-3 and TRBJ2-3; D is tentatively TRBD1 or TRBD2 (6 bases each). CDR1 ENHRY and CDR2 SYGVKD come from the germline V gene. This CDR3 contains 13 residues. Trimming stripped 10 bases from V and 5 bases from J, with 16 bases between. CDR3 coding DNA: TGTGCCACCAGGATCGGGGGCGGAGATACGCAGTATTTT. Translating it yields CATRIGGGDTQYF.

The CDR3 here is CSASLLDPYNEQFF. DNA for the CDR3: TGCAGTGCTAGTCTACTAGATCCCTACAATGAGCAGTTCTTC. This sequence joins TRBV20-1 and TRBJ2-1, with D possibly TRBD2 on 5 matching bases. V shed 3 bases and J shed 2 bases, with 11 bases lying between them. Germline-derived CDR1 and CDR2 are DFQATT and SNEGSKA (reference sequence). The CDR3 length is 14 residues.

The table lists this clonotype with a few counts. The rearrangement uses TRBV6-6 and TRBJ1-1; TRBD1 aligns across 7 bases. The CDR3 has 16 amino acids. V trimming: 4 bases; J trimming: 3 bases; junction bases outside the gene matches: 11. Germline CDR1 reads MNHNY; CDR2 reads SVGAGI (reference sequence). Here the CDR3 DNA reads TGTGCCAGCAGTTCTAACAGGGGTGGGGGGGACACTGAAGCTTTCTTT. It translates to CASSSNRGGGDTEAFF.

The V gene is TRBV6-2 or TRBV6-3, the J gene TRBJ1-5, with D possibly TRBD1 on 5 matching bases. The germline V gene encodes CDR1 MNHEY and CDR2 SVGEGT. Between the trimmed V and J ends, which lost 4 bases and 3 bases, there was a span of 16 bases. The CDR3 is 16 residues long. CDR3 loop: CASSSTGVRDNQPQHF. In DNA form, the CDR3 reads TGTGCCAGCAGTTCAACAGGAGTCCGTGACAATCAGCCCCAGCATTTT.